This T cell receptor (beta chain) was observed in a study of Ad26.COV2.S vaccination and SARS-CoV-2 variants. Sequencing was performed with immunoSEQ multiplex PCR; in TCRdb, only in-frame clones are kept and a portion is missing. Of roughly 700,000 clones listed, roughly 90% are singletons. As to treatment: roughly 19 received Ad26.COV2.S at low or high dose, single or two shots; several received placebo; per-sample allocation not given. Sampling was done on day 63 after the first vaccine or placebo injection. Trimming removed 3 bases from V and 4 bases from J, with 7 bases in between. Germline CDR1 and CDR2: LGHDT and YNNKEL (reference sequence). The CDR3 extends over 13 amino acids.

The chain links TRBV3-1 (or the pseudogene TRBV3-2) to TRBJ2-1; no clear D gene. The specimen comprised peripheral blood, sampled in a trial of Ad26.COV2.S vaccine versus placebo. The receptor comes from a person between 18 and 65 years old who received the Ad26.COV2.S COVID-19 vaccine or a placebo. The CDR3 reads CASSHSGYNEQFF. The CDR3 DNA sequence: TGTGCCAGCAGCCATTCCGGTTACAATGAGCAGTTCTTC.